This T cell receptor beta chain is drawn from a study of blood T cell repertoires in COVID-19. The wider study: Collection of acute and convalescent COVID-19 samples took place in the United States, Italy and Spain.

Per the original methods: Researchers report that nucleated cell counts were estimated from reference gene primer amplification. Repertoires were generated with immunoSEQ multiplex PCR, while TCRdb's copy carries only in-frame clones and drops some. From that table come the V and J calls and clone size; the DNA was used to work out D and trimming. The data hold approximately 300,000 clones, with about four fifths observed a single time. Specimen: peripheral blood. The TCR originated in a woman aged 50 to 60 with acute or convalescent COVID-19.

CDR3 protein: CATSSGGGGYGYTF. The CDR3 region has the DNA TGTGCCACCAGCAGCGGGGGGGGTGGCTATGGCTACACCTTC. V gene TRBV15 combines with J gene TRBJ1-2, with a tentative D call TRBD1 (5 bases). Trimming pared 3 bases from V and 4 bases from J, leaving 12 bases between. The germline V gene has CDR1 LNHNV and CDR2 YYDKDF (reference sequence). The CDR3 is 14 residues long.